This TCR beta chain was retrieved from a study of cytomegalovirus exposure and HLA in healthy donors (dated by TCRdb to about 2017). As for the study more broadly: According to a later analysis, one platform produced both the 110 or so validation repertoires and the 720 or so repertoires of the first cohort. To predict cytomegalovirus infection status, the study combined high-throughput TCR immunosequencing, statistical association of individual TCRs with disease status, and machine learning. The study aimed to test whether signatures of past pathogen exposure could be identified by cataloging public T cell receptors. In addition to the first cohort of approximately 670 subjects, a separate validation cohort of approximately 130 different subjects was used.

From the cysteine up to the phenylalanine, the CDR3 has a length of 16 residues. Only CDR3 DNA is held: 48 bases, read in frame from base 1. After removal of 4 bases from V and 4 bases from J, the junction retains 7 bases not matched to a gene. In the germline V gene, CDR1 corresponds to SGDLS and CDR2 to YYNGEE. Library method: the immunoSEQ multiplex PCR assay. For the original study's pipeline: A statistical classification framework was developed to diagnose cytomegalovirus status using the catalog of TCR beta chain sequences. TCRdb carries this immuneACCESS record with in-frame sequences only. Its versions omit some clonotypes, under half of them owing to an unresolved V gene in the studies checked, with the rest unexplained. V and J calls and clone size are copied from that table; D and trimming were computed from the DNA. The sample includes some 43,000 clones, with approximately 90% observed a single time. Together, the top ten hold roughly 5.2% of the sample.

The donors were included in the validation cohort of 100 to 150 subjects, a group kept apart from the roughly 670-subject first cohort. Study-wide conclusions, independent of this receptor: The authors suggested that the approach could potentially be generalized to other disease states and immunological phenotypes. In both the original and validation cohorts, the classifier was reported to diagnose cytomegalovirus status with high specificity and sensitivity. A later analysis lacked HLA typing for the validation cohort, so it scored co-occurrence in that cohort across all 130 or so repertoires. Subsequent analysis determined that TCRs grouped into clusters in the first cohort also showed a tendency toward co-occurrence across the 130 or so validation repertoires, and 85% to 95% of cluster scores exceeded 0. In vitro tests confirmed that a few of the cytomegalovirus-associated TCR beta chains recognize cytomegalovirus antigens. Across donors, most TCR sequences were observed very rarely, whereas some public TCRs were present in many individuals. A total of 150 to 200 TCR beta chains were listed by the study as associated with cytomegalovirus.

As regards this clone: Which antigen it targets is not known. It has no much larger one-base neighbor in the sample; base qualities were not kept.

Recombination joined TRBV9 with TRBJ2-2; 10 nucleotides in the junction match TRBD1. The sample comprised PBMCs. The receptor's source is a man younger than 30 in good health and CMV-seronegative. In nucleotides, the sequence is TGTGCCAGCAGCATCCGGGGACAGGGGTCCACCGGGGAGCTGTTTTTT. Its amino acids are CASSIRGQGSTGELFF. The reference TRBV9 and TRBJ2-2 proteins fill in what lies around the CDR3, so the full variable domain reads DSGVTQTPKHLITATGQRVTLRCSPRSGDLSVYWYQQSLDQGLQFLIQYYNGEERAKGNILERFSAQQFPDLHSELNLSSLELGDSALYFCASSIRGQGSTGELFFGEGSRLTVL.